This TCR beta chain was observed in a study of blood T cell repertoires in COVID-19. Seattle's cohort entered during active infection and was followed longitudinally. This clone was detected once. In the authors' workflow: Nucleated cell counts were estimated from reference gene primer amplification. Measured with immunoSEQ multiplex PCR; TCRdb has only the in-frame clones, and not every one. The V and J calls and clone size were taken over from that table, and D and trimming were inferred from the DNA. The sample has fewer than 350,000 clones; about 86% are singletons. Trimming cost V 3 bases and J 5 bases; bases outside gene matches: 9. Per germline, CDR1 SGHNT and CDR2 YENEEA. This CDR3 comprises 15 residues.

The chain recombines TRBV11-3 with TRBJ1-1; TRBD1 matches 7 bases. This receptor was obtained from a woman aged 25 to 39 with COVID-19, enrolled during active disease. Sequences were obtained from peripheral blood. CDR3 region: CASSFTGVGGTEAFF. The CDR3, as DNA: TGTGCCAGCAGCTTCACAGGGGTCGGAGGGACTGAAGCTTTCTTT.